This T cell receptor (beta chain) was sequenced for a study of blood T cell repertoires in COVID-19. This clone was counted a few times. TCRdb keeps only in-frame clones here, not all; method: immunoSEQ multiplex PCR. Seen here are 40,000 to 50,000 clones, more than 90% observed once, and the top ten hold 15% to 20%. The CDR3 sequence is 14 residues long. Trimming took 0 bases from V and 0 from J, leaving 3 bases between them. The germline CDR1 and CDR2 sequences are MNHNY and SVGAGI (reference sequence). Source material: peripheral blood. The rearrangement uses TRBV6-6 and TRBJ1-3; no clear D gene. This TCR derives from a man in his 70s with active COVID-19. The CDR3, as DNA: TGTGCCAGCAGTTACTCCTACTCTGGAAACACCATATATTTT. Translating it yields CASSYSYSGNTIYF.